This entry features one T cell receptor (beta chain) sequence. The naive CD8 subset, CD45RO-negative cells positively selected for CCR7, excluded terminally differentiated effector memory CD45RA+ cells. Assay runs were performed at deep level. The sorted-subset replicate PCRs were given roughly 190 ng DNA, which is approximately 30,000 T cell genomes. Produced via immunoSEQ multiplex PCR; TCRdb's table is partial and in-frame only. Of about 2,200,000 clones in the sample, 90% to 95% are singletons; the top ten hold around 1.7%. The data derive from a study of shared clonotypes between healthy human individuals. Study at large: Three plates were used per donor for CD4 naive, three for CD4 memory, two for CD8 naive and one for CD8 memory.

CDR3 length: 16 residues. V shed 6 bases, J shed 0 bases, and the junction held 7 bases outside the gene matches. Germline CDR1 is MNHEY and CDR2 is SMNVEV (reference sequence). V and J are TRBV27 and TRBJ1-5, with 8 positions matching TRBD1. This clonotype was obtained from a man aged 18-30 years in good health. Some clones in this sample may be carry-over from other donors' samples. The sequencing sample was made of naive CD8+ T cells from PBMCs. CDR3 sequence (DNA): TGTGCCAGCAGGACAGGGGCCGGGAGTAGCAATCAGCCCCAGCATTTT. It specifies CASRTGAGSSNQPQHF.